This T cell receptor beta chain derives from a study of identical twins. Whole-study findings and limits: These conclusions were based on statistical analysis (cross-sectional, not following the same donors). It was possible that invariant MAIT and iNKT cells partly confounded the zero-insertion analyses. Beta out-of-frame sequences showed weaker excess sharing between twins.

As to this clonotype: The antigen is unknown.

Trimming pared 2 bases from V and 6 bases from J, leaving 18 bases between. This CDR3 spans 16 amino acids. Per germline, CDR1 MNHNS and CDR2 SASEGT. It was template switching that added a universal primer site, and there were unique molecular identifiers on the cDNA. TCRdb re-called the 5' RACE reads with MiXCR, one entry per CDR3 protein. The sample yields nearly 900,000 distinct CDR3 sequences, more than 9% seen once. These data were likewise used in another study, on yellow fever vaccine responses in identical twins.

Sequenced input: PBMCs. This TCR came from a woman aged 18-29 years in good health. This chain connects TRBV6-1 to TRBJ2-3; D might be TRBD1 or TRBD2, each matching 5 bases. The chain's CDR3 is CASSEILWDRSDTQYF. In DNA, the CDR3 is TGTGCCAGCAGTGAAATACTATGGGACCGCTCGGATACGCAGTATTTT.